This is a list of T cell receptor beta chains from one sample in a study of blood T cell repertoires in COVID-19. Profiling relied on immunoSEQ multiplex PCR, and the TCRdb table lists in-frame clones only, not all of them. The sample holds 180,000 or so clones, approximately 83% seen once. Material for sequencing was peripheral blood. The receptors here all came from a woman in her 40s with COVID-19, enrolled during active disease. The CDR3 runs from the conserved cysteine through the conserved F or W. A D gene is named only where the DNA matches it firmly. Size tells how often a clone was seen (once, few, many) or the class of an expanded clone, and some rows leave it out.

v_call	j_call	d_call	cdr3_length	clone_size	cdr3_aa	cdr3_nt
TRBV5-4	TRBJ1-3	TRBD1	15	.	CASSSGTASGNTIYF	TGTGCCAGCAGCTCGGGGACAGCGTCTGGAAACACCATATATTTT
TRBV27	TRBJ2-1	.	16	.	CASSYGWPRGKDEQFF	TGTGCCAGCAGTTACGGCTGGCCTCGGGGGAAAGATGAGCAGTTCTTC
TRBV7-3	TRBJ2-3	.	13	.	CASSPGAVDTQYF	TGTGCCAGCAGCCCTGGGGCGGTCGATACGCAGTATTTT
TRBV6-5	TRBJ2-7	.	13	.	CASRINRDYEQYF	TGTGCCAGCAGGATAAACAGGGACTACGAGCAGTACTTC
TRBV4-1	TRBJ2-1	TRBD2	17	.	CASSQDLTGGTYNEQFF	TGCGCCAGCAGCCAAGATCTAACGGGAGGGACCTACAATGAGCAGTTCTTC
TRBV19	TRBJ1-5	TRBD1	16	.	CASKTGTGGSNQPQHF	TGTGCCAGCAAGACCGGGACAGGCGGGAGCAATCAGCCCCAGCATTTT
TRBV5-1	TRBJ2-5	.	15	once	CASSLARGRGETQYF	TGCGCCAGCAGCTTGGCCCGGGGGAGAGGAGAGACCCAGTACTTC
TRBV14	TRBJ2-5	TRBD2	17	.	CASSHPPGPGGKETQYF	TGTGCCAGCAGCCATCCGCCGGGGCCGGGAGGGAAAGAGACCCAGTACTTC
TRBV27	TRBJ2-7	TRBD1	14	.	CASSLAQGAREQYF	TGTGCCAGCAGTTTAGCACAGGGGGCGCGAGAGCAGTACTTC
TRBV6-5	TRBJ2-7	TRBD2	13	.	CASNLAGAYEQYF	TGTGCCAGCAACCTAGCGGGAGCCTACGAGCAGTACTTC